The next 28 T cell receptor beta chains were all read from a single sample in a study of T cells in Graves' hyperthyroidism and ophthalmopathy. Researchers took RNA transcripts and amplified the TCR beta CDR3 regions from them. TCR CDR3 underwent first-round RT-PCR with the HTBI primer set. TCRdb itself ran the multiplex PCR reads through MiXCR, one entry per CDR3 protein. In the table there are about 350,000 distinct CDR3 sequences, roughly 14% of which are singletons. The sequenced material came from blood. The receptor set was obtained from a woman aged 30 to 39 with Graves' hyperthyroidism.

In its sample, this clonotype was seen many times. This chain joins TRBV6-5 and TRBJ2-2; D is undetermined. The germline CDR1 and CDR2 sequences are MNHEY and SVGAGI. The CDR3 has 13 residues. Trimming shortened V by 2 bases and J by 7 bases, and 8 bases separated the two germline ends. Here the CDR3 DNA reads TGTGCCAGCAGTTACCGTTTTGGCGGGGAGCTGTTTTTT. Translation: CASSYRFGGELFF.

This clonotype was observed many times. The CDR3 is CSATRTGELFF. The CDR3 DNA reads as TGCAGTGCCACCCGCACCGGGGAGCTGTTTTTT. The chain uses TRBV20-1 and TRBJ2-2, with D hard to call. Germline V gene lookup returns CDR1 DFQATT and CDR2 SNEGSKA (reference sequence). CDR3 size: 11 residues. V was clipped by 6 bases and J by 4 bases, with 6 bases between them.

The gene calls are TRBV5-1 and TRBJ1-1; TRBD1 matches at 8 bases. This CDR3 has 15 residues. Trimming at V came to 4 bases and at J to 5 bases, leaving 10 bases not matched to a gene. Germline V gives CDR1 SGHRS, CDR2 YFSETQ. The CDR3 coding sequence is TGCGCCAGCAGCGACCTACAGGGGGTGGTTACTGAAGCTTTCTTT. It specifies CASSDLQGVVTEAFF.

The rearrangement joins TRBV20-1 to TRBJ2-3; the match to TRBD2 covers 7 bases. The V gene's germline CDR1 is DFQATT and CDR2 SNEGSKA (reference sequence). This CDR3 is 14 amino acids long. With V trimmed by 5 bases and J by 0 bases, 5 bases remained unmatched. CDR3 region: CSAEGGLSTDTQYF. The CDR3 DNA reads as TGCAGTGCTGAGGGAGGGTTAAGCACAGATACGCAGTATTTT.

Remarks on this clonotype: Sequence at one end of the junction differs from germline and may be a read error. The chain employs TRBV5-5 and TRBJ2-2, with 7 nucleotides matching TRBD2. CDR3 length: 14 amino acids. From germline, CDR1 is SGHKS and CDR2 YYEKEE (reference sequence). CDR3 nucleotide sequence: TGTGCCAGCACCTCCCGGGACTACACCTGGGAGCTGTTTTTT. As protein: CASTSRDYTWELFF.

On this clonotype: A much larger clone is a single base away; this may be a read error. The chain carries TRBV19 and TRBJ1-1, with D possibly TRBD1 on 5 matching bases. Per the germline V gene, CDR1 is LNHDA and CDR2 is SQIVND (reference sequence). This CDR3 spans 13 amino acids. The V and J ends lost 6 bases and 10 bases respectively, with 18 bases between them. The CDR3 loop reads CASREQGTLGAFF. The CDR3 DNA reads TGTGCCAGTAGAGAGCAGGGTACCCTTGGAGCTTTCTTT.

This clonotype was picked up a small number of times. The gene calls are TRBV3-1 and TRBJ2-7; D remains unclear. In germline, CDR1 is LGHDT, CDR2 YNNKEL (reference sequence). The V and J ends lost 4 bases and 8 bases respectively, with 9 bases between them. The CDR3 sequence is 11 residues long. This chain's CDR3 is CASSLDIQQYF. DNA of the CDR3: TGTGCCAGCAGCCTTGACATCCAGCAGTACTTC.

The chain has TRBV14 and TRBJ2-5; TRBD1 aligns across 8 bases. Germline-derived CDR1 and CDR2 are SGHDN and FVKESK. The length of the CDR3 is 16 residues. With 4 bases clipped from V and 5 bases from J, the junction kept 12 bases outside the gene matches. The CDR3 nucleotides read TGTGCCAGCAGCCCTATGATGACAGGGGTCTCGGAGACCCAGTACTTC. It specifies CASSPMMTGVSETQYF.

This clonotype was counted at least ten times. The CDR3 reads CASNGRAGNTIYF. In DNA form, the CDR3 reads TGTGCCAGCAACGGGCGGGCTGGAAACACCATATATTTT. The rearrangement joins TRBV6-1 to TRBJ1-3; D gene ambiguous. V lost 7 bases, J lost 2 bases, and 9 bases lay in between. There are 13 residues in the CDR3. The V gene's germline CDR1 is MNHNS and CDR2 SASEGT.

This rearrangement joins TRBV5-6 to TRBJ2-1; D is perhaps TRBD1 or TRBD2 (5 bases each). This CDR3 is 16 amino acids long. CDR1 is SGHDT and CDR2 is YYEEEE in the germline V gene. Trimming shortened V by 0 bases and J by 6 bases, and 16 bases separated the two germline ends. The CDR3 loop reads CASSLGSGPNFNEQFF. For the CDR3, the DNA is TGTGCCAGCAGCTTGGGTTCGGGACCCAACTTCAATGAGCAGTTCTTC.

In this sample, this clonotype turned up once. The V call is TRBV6-1, the J call TRBJ1-5, with D possibly being TRBD1 (5 bases). V was pared by 6 bases and J by 3 bases, with 12 bases between. The CDR3 contains 14 residues. CDR1 is MNHNS, CDR2 SASEGT, per germline. CDR3 residues: CASSREGTNQPQHF. The CDR3 DNA is TGTGCCAGCAGCCGCGAAGGGACCAATCAGCCCCAGCATTTT.

This clonotype was seen ten or more times. The V gene is TRBV29-1, the J gene TRBJ2-4, with D unclear. V lost 3 bases and J lost 7, with 19 bases in between. This CDR3 is 15 amino acids long. CDR1 is SQVTM and CDR2 is ANQGSEA in the germline V gene. The CDR3 region has the DNA TGCAGCGTTGAGCAAGACGGAAACTTGGGCAACATTCAGTACTTC. As protein: CSVEQDGNLGNIQYF.

This clonotype was recorded many times. V usage is TRBV28 and J usage is TRBJ2-7; 8 bases are a match to TRBD2. Germline V gene lookup returns CDR1 MDHEN and CDR2 SYDVKM. J gave up 6 bases and V 6 bases, and 10 bases lay outside the gene matches. This CDR3 comprises 14 residues. For the CDR3, the DNA is TGTGCCAGCAGGGGGGGACTAGGGGCGGGCGAGCAGTACTTC. Its protein product is CASRGGLGAGEQYF.

The chain carries TRBV6-2 or TRBV6-3 and TRBJ2-1, with unresolved D. The CDR3 extends over 12 amino acids. V dropped 4 bases and J dropped 8 bases, with 9 bases sitting between them. CDR1 is MNHEY and CDR2 is SVGEGT in the germline V gene. The CDR3 nucleotides are TGTGCCAGCAGTTTCCCCGCCGATGAGCAGTTCTTC. Its protein is CASSFPADEQFF.

On this clonotype: One end of the junction does not line up with germline, which may come from a read error. The chain is built from TRBV9 and TRBJ2-7; D not resolved. The CDR3 has 15 residues. Germline V gives CDR1 SGDLS, CDR2 YYNGEE. CDR3 loop: CASSVGVLGAYKQYF. The CDR3 nucleotides are TGTGCCAGCAGCGTAGGTGTGCTAGGAGCCTACAAGCAGTACTTC. The full variable domain, in which reference TRBV9 and TRBJ2-7 provide the parts outside the CDR3, is DSGVTQTPKHLITATGQRVTLRCSPRSGDLSVYWYQQSLDQGLQFLIQYYNGEERAKGNILERFSAQQFPDLHSELNLSSLELGDSALYFCASSVGVLGAYKQYFGPGTRLTVT.

Comment on this clonotype: It may be a read error: a sequence one base away is much more abundant. This rearrangement joins TRBV2 to TRBJ2-3; no definite D call. The germline CDR1 and CDR2 sequences are SNHLY and FYNNEI. CDR3 size: 15 residues. DNA for the CDR3: TGTGCCAGCAAGATGAGCCCCCATTCCACAGATACGCGGTATTTT. Protein sequence: CASKMSPHSTDTRYF.

The table lists this clonotype with many counts. J is TRBJ2-1 and V is TRBV28, with 13 bases lining up with TRBD2. V was pared by 6 bases and J by 7 bases, with 12 bases of the junction left unmatched. The germline gives CDR1 MDHEN, CDR2 SYDVKM. This CDR3 spans 17 amino acids. This CDR3 reads CASRRTSGRGLGNEQFF. The CDR3 DNA sequence: TGTGCCAGCAGACGCACTAGCGGGAGGGGTTTGGGGAATGAGCAGTTCTTC.

This clonotype was seen at least ten times. V is TRBV20-1 and J is TRBJ2-3; D is undetermined. The CDR3 runs to 12 residues. Germline V lookup: CDR1 DFQATT, CDR2 SNEGSKA (reference sequence). V lost 6 bases to trimming and J lost 4 bases, with 11 bases between them. In DNA form, the CDR3 reads TGCAGTGCCCACGACCACGCAGATACGCAGTATTTT. This translates into CSAHDHADTQYF.

The V and J genes are TRBV4-2 and TRBJ1-4, with 8 bases that match TRBD1. V dropped 4 bases and J dropped 0; count of bases not matched to a gene: 4. CDR1 and CDR2 (germline): LGHNA, YNFKEQ. The CDR3 length is 16 residues. Written as DNA, the CDR3 is TGTGCCAGCAGCCCAGGACAGGGCGCAACTAATGAAAAACTGTTTTTT. Translation: CASSPGQGATNEKLFF.

The genes are TRBV3-1 and TRBJ2-1; 7 bases line up with TRBD1. J was trimmed by 6 bases and V by 4 bases; bases with no gene match: 9. The CDR3 covers 15 residues. CDR1 and CDR2 from the germline V gene are LGHDT and YNNKEL (reference sequence). The CDR3 reads CASSLASTGSNEQFF. For the CDR3, the DNA is TGTGCCAGCAGCCTAGCATCGACAGGGTCCAATGAGCAGTTCTTC.

V is TRBV5-6 and J is TRBJ1-5; 7 positions agree with TRBD1. The CDR3 has 16 amino acids. The junction had 10 bases not matched to a gene; V was cut back by 3 bases and J by 4 bases. From germline, CDR1 is SGHDT and CDR2 YYEEEE. The CDR3 is CASSYRQGLGNQPQHF. The CDR3 DNA reads TGTGCCAGCAGCTATCGACAGGGTCTGGGGAATCAGCCCCAGCATTTT.

This clonotype has more than one count but fewer than ten. This rearrangement joins TRBV6-2 or TRBV6-3 to TRBJ2-5; 11 bases match TRBD2. The CDR3 loop spans 15 amino acids. V was clipped by 5 bases and J by 5 bases; unmatched bases: 7. Germline V gene sequence: CDR1 MNHEY, CDR2 SVGEGT. CDR3 in amino acids: CASSHIAGGGETQYF. The CDR3, as DNA: TGTGCCAGCAGTCATATAGCGGGAGGGGGGGAGACCCAGTACTTC.

The chain has TRBV28 and TRBJ2-7; D gene uncertain. The CDR3 spans 13 residues. Germline V lookup: CDR1 MDHEN, CDR2 SYDVKM. V was cut by 3 bases and J by 7 bases, with 13 bases left in between. The CDR3 DNA follows: TGTGCCAGCAGTTTGGGTGGCCACGGGGAGCAGTACTTC. The encoded protein is CASSLGGHGEQYF.

This clonotype was seen a few times. V is TRBV12-5 and J is TRBJ1-4; D is uncertain. V was pared by 8 bases and J by 10 bases, with 2 bases between. Germline assignment: CDR1 LGHNT and CDR2 FRNRAP. There are 8 residues in the CDR3. The CDR3 DNA reads as TGTGCTAGTCCAAAACTGTTTTTT. Amino acids: CASPKLFF.

Points on this clonotype: Possible read error: a much larger clone is one base away. V gene TRBV5-6 combines with J gene TRBJ2-2; tentatively, D is TRBD2 (5 bases). CDR3 length equals 12 residues. Germline CDR1 reads SGHDT; CDR2 reads YYEEEE. Trimming stripped 5 bases from V and 4 bases from J, with 6 bases between. The CDR3 bases are TGTGCCAGCAGACTAGTCACCGGGGAGCTGTTTTTT. Encoded protein: CASRLVTGELFF.

This clonotype appeared many times. The rearrangement uses TRBV20-1 and TRBJ1-1; 7 bases map to TRBD1. CDR3 size: 14 residues. Looked up from germline, CDR1 is DFQATT and CDR2 is SNEGSKA (reference sequence). Germline trimming cut 0 bases from V and 1 base from J; bases unmatched to any gene: 2. The CDR3 region has the DNA TGCAGTGCTAGAGAGGGACAGAAGAACACTGAAGCTTTCTTT. Translated: CSAREGQKNTEAFF.

This chain uses TRBV5-5 with TRBJ2-3, with 7 positions matching TRBD1. Trimming cost V 4 bases and J 2 bases; bases outside gene matches: 7. CDR3 length equals 15 residues. Germline CDR1 and CDR2: SGHKS and YYEKEE (reference sequence). Written as DNA, the CDR3 is TGTGCCAGCAGCACCGGGACAGACAACACAGATACGCAGTATTTT. Its translation is CASSTGTDNTDTQYF.

This clonotype came up many times. The chain carries TRBV20-1 and TRBJ2-1; D is perhaps TRBD2 (6 bases). The CDR3 consists of 12 residues. V was clipped by 1 base and J by 7 bases, with 8 bases between them. The germline CDR1 and CDR2 sequences are DFQATT and SNEGSKA (reference sequence). CDR3 protein: CSARGGRNEQFF. In DNA form, the CDR3 reads TGCAGTGCTAGAGGGGGGAGGAATGAGCAGTTCTTC.